This paragraph reports one TCR beta chain. The entry originates in a study of blood T cell repertoires in COVID-19. Study-level background: In Cohort 3, a recovered donor had either two negative PCRs, clearance, or symptom resolution. Acute and convalescent COVID-19 specimens originated in the United States, Italy and Spain. From T cells, B-cell-depleted T cells, or PBMCs came the material, which was cDNA or gDNA.

J was trimmed by 4 bases and V by 5 bases; bases with no gene match: 7. Looked up from germline, CDR1 is SGHVS and CDR2 is FQNEAQ. This CDR3 contains 14 residues. Profiling relied on immunoSEQ multiplex PCR, and the TCRdb table lists in-frame clones only, not all of them. This table has under 400,000 clones, more than 70% appearing once. Participant reports of clinical history set cohort assignment. The V gene is TRBV7-8, the J gene TRBJ2-5; TRBD1 aligns across 7 bases. This TCR came from a man in his forties in a cohort exposed to, infected with or recovered from COVID-19 (not recorded which). The source material was PBMCs or T cells enriched from blood (not recorded which). The CDR3: CASSRGTARETQYF. CDR3 nucleotide sequence: TGTGCCAGCAGCCGAGGGACAGCTCGAGAGACCCAGTACTTC.